This T cell receptor (beta chain) was captured by sequencing in a study of T cells after yellow fever vaccination. Overall study results and limits: A small proportion of clonotypes was detected in both the CD4 and CD8 compartments.

TCRdb recomputed calls from the 5' RACE reads with MiXCR, one row per CDR3 protein. Of around 350,000 distinct CDR3 sequences in the sample, 6% to 8% were seen once. Trimming left V 4 bases short and J 6 bases short, with 10 bases between. The CDR3 length is 13 residues. As to this clonotype: The antigen is unknown.

The origin of this receptor is a man aged 25 to 45 who received the YFV17D yellow fever vaccine. The sample consisted of PBMCs, taken 5 days after the yellow fever booster vaccination. The chain uses TRBV12-3 or TRBV12-4 and TRBJ2-1; either TRBD1 or TRBD2 may supply D (5 bases each). In DNA form, the CDR3 reads TGTGCCAGCAGTTGGGACGGCCGCAATGAGCAGTTCTTC. Translation: CASSWDGRNEQFF.